Sequencing of this T cell receptor beta chain was carried out in a study of OX40 agonist ivuxolimab in advanced cancers. Overall study context: In this cohort, patients received ivuxolimab, an agonistic anti-OX40 (CD134) antibody. Participants, 80% to 90% male, averaged roughly 60 years of age, ranging from about 23 to 85. Broader study findings: Among T cells, CD8+ cells averaged more expanded clones than CD4+ cells. There was clonal expansion of CD4+ and CD8+ blood T cells by week 6 at 0.1 to 3.0 mg/kg.

The CDR3 totals 13 residues. The germline V gene encodes CDR1 SGHRS and CDR2 YFSETQ. V gave up 4 bases and J gave up 7 bases, with 11 bases separating them. Profiling relied on immunoSEQ multiplex PCR, and the TCRdb table lists in-frame clones only, not all of them. Counted here are tens of thousands of clones, about 80% occurring once; the ten biggest clones make up about 3%. Comment on this clone: The antigen is undetermined.

The receptor comes from an adult with an advanced solid tumor such as melanoma, head and neck, liver or kidney cancer. The chain is built from TRBV5-1 and TRBJ1-4; D gene uncertain. The specimen comprised CD4+ or CD8+ T cells sorted from blood, sampled in a trial of the OX40 agonist ivuxolimab. CDR3 loop: CASSEGRSEKLFF. CDR3 coding DNA: TGCGCCAGCAGCGAAGGGCGAAGTGAAAAACTGTTTTTT.